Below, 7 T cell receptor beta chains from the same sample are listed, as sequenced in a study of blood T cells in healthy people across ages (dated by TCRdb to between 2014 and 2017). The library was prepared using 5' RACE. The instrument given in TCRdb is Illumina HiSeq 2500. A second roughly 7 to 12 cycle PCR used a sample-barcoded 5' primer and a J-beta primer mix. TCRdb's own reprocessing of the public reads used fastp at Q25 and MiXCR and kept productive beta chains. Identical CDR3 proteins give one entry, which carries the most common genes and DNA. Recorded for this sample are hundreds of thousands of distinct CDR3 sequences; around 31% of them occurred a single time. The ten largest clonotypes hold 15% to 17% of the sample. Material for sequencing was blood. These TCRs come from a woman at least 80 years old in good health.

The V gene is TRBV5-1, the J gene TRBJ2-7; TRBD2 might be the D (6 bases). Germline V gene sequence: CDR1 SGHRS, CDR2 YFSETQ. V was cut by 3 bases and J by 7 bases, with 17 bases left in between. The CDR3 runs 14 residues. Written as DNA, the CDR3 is TGCGCCAGCAGCTGGGTTCCGGGAGTTCAGGAGCAGTACTTC. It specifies CASSWVPGVQEQYF.

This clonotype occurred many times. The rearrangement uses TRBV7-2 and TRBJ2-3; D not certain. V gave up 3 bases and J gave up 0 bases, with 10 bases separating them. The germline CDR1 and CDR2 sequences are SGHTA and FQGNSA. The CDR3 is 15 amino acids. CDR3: CASSFAALSTDTQYF. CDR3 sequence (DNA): TGTGCCAGCAGCTTCGCCGCCCTTAGCACAGATACGCAGTATTTT.

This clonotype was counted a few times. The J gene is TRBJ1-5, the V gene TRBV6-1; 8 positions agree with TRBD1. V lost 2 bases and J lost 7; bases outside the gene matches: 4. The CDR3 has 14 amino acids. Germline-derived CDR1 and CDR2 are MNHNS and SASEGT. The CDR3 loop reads CASSEQGAGQPQHF. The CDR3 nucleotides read TGTGCCAGCAGTGAACAGGGGGCCGGGCAGCCCCAGCATTTT.

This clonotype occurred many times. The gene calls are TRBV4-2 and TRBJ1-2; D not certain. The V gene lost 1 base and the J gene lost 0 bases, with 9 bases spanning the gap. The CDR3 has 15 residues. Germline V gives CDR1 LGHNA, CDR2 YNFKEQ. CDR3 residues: CASSQGPGTNYGYTF. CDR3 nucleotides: TGTGCCAGCAGCCAAGGTCCGGGTACTAACTATGGCTACACCTTC.

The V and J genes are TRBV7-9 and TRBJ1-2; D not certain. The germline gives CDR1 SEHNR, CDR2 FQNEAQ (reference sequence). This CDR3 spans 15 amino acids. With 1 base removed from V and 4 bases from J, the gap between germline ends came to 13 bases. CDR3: CASSLGLGNVYGYTF. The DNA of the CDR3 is TGTGCCAGCAGCTTAGGATTGGGAAACGTCTATGGCTACACCTTC. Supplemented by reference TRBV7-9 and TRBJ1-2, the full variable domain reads DTGVSQNPRHKITKRGQNVTFRCDPISEHNRLYWYRQTLGQGPEFLTYFQNEAQLEKSRLLSDRFSAERPKGSFSTLEIQRTEQGDSAMYLCASSLGLGNVYGYTFGSGTRLTVV.

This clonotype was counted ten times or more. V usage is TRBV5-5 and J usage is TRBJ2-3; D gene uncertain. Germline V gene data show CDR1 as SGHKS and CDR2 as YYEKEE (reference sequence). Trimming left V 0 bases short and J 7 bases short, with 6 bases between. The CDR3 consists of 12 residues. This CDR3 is CASSLVGNTQYF. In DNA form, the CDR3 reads TGTGCCAGCAGCTTGGTGGGAAATACGCAGTATTTT.

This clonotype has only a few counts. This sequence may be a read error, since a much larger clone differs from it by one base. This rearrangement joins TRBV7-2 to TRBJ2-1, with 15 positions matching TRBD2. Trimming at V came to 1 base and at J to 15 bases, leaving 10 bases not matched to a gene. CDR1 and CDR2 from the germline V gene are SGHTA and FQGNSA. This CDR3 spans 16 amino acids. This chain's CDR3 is CASSLERTSGGESGFF. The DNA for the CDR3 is TGTGCCAGCAGCTTAGAAAGGACTAGCGGGGGGGAGAGTGGGTTCTTC.